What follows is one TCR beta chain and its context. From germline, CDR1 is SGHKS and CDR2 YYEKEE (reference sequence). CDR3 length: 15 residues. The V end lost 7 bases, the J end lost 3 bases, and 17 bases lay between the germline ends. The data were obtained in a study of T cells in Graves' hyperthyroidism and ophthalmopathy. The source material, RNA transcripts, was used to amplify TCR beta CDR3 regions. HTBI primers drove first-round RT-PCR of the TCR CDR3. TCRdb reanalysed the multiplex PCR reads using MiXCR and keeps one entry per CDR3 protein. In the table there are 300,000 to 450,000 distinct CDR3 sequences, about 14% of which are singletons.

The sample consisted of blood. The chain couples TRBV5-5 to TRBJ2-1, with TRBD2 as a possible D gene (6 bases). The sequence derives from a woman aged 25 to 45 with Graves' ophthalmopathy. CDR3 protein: CASALLGGVYNEQFF. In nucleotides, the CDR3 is TGTGCCAGCGCACTACTTGGCGGGGTCTACAATGAGCAGTTCTTC.